This TCR beta chain was profiled in a study of cytomegalovirus exposure and HLA in healthy donors. Germline CDR1 reads PRHDT; CDR2 reads FYEKMQ (reference sequence). This CDR3 has 15 residues. The V gene end was trimmed by 0 bases and the J gene end by 7 bases; junction bases not matched to a gene: 5. Primers included in the PCR were 60 Vbeta and 13 Jbeta primers. Sequencing was performed with immunoSEQ multiplex PCR; in TCRdb, only in-frame clones are kept and a portion is missing. This sample carries about 120,000 clones, around 77% of them seen once, and the ten largest clones take approximately 9.9%.

The specimen sequenced was PBMCs. The V gene is TRBV13, the J gene TRBJ1-2; TRBD1 matches at 10 bases. The sequence was collected from a man between 35 and 55 years old in good health and CMV-seropositive. The CDR3 coding sequence is TGTGCCAGCAGCTTAGGGACAGGGGGCGTACGTGGCTACACCTTC. Its protein is CASSLGTGGVRGYTF.